This paragraph covers one TCR beta chain sequence. A much larger clone sits a single nucleotide away, making a read error possible. With 1 base clipped from V and 3 bases from J, the junction kept 4 bases outside the gene matches. CDR1 SGHRS and CDR2 YFSETQ come from the germline V gene. The CDR3 length is 15 residues. This sample is drawn from a study of molecular identifiers for immune sequencing clone quantification. From roughly 20,000 to 1,000,000 sorted cells, naive CD8 libraries were generated with 10%, 30% or 50% RNA. TCRdb recomputed calls from the PCR reads with MiXCR, one row per CDR3 protein. The table has some 590,000 distinct CDR3 sequences, 25% seen once; the top ten hold about 0.84%.

The sequenced sample was naive CD8+ T cells from blood, with Jurkat cell RNA spiked in. Indicated subset: FACS-sorted CD8+CD4-CCR7+CD45RA+ naive T cells. This chain joins TRBV5-1 and TRBJ1-1, with 9 bases fitting TRBD1. The source is a human donor in good health. Some libraries in this study had Jurkat cell RNA spiked in. This CDR3 is CASSLTGGQYTEAFF. Here the CDR3 DNA reads TGCGCCAGCAGCTTGACAGGGGGCCAATACACTGAAGCTTTCTTT.